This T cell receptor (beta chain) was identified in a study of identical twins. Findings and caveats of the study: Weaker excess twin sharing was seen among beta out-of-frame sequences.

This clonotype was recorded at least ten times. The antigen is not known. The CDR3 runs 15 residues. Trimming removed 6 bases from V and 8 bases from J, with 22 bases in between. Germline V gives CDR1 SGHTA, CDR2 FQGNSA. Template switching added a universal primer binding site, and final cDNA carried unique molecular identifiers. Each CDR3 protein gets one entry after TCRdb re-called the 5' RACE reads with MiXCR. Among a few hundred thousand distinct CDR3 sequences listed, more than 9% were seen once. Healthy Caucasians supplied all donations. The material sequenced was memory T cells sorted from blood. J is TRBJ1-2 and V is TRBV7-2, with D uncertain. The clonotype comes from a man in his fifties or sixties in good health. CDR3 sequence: CASSPEPVSVVGYTF. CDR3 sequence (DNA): TGTGCCAGCAGTCCTGAGCCGGTTTCGGTAGTAGGCTACACCTTC.